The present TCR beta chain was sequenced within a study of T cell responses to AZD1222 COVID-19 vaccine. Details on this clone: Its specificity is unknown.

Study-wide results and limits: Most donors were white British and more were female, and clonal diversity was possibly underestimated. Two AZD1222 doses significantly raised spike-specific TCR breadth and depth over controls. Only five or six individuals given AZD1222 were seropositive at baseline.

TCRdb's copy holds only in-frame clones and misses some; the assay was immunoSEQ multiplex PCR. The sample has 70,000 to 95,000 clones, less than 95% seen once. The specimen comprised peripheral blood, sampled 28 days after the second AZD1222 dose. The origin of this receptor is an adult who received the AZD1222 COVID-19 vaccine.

CDR3 coding DNA: TGTGCCAGCAGCGGACAGGGAGTCAATTATGGCTACACCTTC. Encoded protein: CASSGQGVNYGYTF. V usage is TRBV7-9 and J usage is TRBJ1-2; 8 positions match TRBD1. Germline-derived CDR1 and CDR2 are SEHNR and FQNEAQ (reference sequence). V lost 5 bases to trimming and J lost 5 bases; unmatched junction nucleotides: 7. The CDR3 is 14 amino acids.